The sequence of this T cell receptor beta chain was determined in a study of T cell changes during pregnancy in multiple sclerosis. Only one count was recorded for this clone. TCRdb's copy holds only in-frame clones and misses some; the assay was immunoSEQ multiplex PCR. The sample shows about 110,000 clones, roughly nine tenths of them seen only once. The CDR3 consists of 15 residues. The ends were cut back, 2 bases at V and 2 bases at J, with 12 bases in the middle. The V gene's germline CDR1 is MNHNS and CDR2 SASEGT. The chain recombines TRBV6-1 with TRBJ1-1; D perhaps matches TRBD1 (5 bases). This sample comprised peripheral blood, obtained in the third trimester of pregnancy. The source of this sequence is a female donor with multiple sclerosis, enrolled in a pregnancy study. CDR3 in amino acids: CASSERDSPNTEAFF. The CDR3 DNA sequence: TGTGCCAGCAGTGAACGGGACTCCCCCAACACTGAAGCTTTCTTT.